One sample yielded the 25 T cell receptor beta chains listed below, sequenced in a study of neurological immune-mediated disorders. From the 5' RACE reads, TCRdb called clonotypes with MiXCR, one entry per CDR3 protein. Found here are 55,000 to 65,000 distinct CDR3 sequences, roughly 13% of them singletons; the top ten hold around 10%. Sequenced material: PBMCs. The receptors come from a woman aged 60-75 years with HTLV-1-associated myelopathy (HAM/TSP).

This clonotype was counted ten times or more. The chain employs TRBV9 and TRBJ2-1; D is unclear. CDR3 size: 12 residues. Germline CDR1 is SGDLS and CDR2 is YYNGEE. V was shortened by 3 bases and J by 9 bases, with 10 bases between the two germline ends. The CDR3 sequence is CASSGRVGEQFF. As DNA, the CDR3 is TGTGCCAGCAGCGGGAGAGTGGGTGAGCAGTTCTTC.

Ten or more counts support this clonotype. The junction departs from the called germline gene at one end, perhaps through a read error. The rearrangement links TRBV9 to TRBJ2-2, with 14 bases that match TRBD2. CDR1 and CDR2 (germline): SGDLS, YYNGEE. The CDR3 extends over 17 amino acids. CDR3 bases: TGTGCCAGCAGGGTAGGGACTAGCGGGAGGAACACCGGGGAGCTGTTTTTT. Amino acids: CASRVGTSGRNTGELFF.

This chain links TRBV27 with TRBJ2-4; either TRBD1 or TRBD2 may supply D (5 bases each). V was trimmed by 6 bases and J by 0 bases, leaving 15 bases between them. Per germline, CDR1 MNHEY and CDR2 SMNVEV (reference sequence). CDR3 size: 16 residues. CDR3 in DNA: TGTGCCAGCAGCACCAGGGAGATTTCAGCCAAAAACATTCAGTACTTC. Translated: CASSTREISAKNIQYF.

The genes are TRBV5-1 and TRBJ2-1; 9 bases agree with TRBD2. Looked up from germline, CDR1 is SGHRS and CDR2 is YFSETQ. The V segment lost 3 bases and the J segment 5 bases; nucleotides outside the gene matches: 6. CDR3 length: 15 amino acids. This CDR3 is CASSSRGGSNNEQFF. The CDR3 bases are TGCGCCAGCAGCTCGCGGGGGGGGTCGAACAATGAGCAGTTCTTC.

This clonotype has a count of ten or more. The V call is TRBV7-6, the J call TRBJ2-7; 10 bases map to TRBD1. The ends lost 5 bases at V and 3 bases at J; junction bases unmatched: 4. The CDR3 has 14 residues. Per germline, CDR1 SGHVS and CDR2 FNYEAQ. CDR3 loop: CASSTRTGGYEQYF. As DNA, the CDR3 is TGTGCCAGCAGCACCCGGACAGGGGGCTACGAGCAGTACTTC.

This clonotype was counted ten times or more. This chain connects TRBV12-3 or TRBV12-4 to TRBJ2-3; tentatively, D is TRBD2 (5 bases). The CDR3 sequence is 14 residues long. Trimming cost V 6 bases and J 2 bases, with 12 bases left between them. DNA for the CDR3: TGTGCCAGCAGCTATTCCCGGGACACAGATACGCAGTATTTT. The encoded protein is CASSYSRDTDTQYF.

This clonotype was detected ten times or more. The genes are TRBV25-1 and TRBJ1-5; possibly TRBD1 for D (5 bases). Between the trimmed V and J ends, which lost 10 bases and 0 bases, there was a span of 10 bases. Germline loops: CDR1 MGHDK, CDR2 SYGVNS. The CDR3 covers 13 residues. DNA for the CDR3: TGTGCCAACCGGGACGGTAGCAATCAGCCCCAGCATTTT. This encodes CANRDGSNQPQHF.

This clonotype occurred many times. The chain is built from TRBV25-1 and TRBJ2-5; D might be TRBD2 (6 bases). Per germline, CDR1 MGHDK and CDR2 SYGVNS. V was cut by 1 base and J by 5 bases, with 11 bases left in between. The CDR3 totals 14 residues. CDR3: CASSEFGGKETQYF. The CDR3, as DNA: TGTGCCAGCAGTGAATTTGGGGGGAAGGAGACCCAGTACTTC.

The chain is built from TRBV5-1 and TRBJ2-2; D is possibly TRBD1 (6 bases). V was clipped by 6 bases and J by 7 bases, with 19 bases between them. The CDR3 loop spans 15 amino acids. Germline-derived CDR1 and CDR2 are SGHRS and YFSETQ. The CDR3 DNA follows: TGCGCCAGCAACCCCATGGGGGCAGACAACGGGGAGCTGTTTTTT. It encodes CASNPMGADNGELFF.

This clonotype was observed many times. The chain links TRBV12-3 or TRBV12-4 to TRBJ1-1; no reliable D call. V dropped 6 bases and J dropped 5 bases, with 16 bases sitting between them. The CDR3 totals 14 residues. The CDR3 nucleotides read TGTGCCAGCAGCCCTGCGCTCGGCGCGACTGAAGCTTTCTTT. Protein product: CASSPALGATEAFF.

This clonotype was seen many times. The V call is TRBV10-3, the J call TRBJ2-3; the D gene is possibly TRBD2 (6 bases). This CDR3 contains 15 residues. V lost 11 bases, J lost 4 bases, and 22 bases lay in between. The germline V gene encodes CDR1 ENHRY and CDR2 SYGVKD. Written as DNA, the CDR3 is TGTGCCTCGCGACCCGCGGGAACCGGGGCAGATACGCAGTATTTT. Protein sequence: CASRPAGTGADTQYF.

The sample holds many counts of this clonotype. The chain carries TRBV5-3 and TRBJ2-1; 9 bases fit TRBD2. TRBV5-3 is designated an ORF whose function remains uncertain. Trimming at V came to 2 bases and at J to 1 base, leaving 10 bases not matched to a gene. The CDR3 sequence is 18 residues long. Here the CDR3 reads CARSFPSGVPGSYNEQFF. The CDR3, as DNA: TGTGCCAGAAGCTTTCCTAGCGGGGTTCCCGGATCCTACAATGAGCAGTTCTTC.

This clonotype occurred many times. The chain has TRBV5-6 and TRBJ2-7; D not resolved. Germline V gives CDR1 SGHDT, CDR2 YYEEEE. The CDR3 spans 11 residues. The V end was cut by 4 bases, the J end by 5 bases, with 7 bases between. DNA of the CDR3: TGTGCCAGCAGCAGGTCCCACGAGCAGTACTTC. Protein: CASSRSHEQYF.

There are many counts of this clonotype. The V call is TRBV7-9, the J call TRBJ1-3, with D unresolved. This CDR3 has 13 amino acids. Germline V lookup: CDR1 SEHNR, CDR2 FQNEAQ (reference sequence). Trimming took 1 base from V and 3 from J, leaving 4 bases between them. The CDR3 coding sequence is TGTGCCAGCAGCTTAGACCTTGGAAACACCATATATTTT. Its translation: CASSLDLGNTIYF.

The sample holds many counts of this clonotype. The CDR3 DNA reads TGCAGCGTTGAAAAGTATACAGGGGGCTATGGCTACACCTTC. This sequence encodes CSVEKYTGGYGYTF. The rearrangement links TRBV29-1 to TRBJ1-2; 8 bases are shared with TRBD1. Germline CDR1 and CDR2: SQVTM and ANQGSEA. V dropped 2 bases and J dropped 4; count of bases not matched to a gene: 6. The CDR3 covers 14 residues.

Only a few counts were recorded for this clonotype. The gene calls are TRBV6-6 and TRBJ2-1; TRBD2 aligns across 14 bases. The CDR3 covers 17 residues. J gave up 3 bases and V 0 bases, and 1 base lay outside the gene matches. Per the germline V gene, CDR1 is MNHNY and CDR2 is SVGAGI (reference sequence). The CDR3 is CASSYSGLAGVYNEQFF. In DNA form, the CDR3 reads TGTGCCAGCAGTTACTCGGGACTAGCGGGAGTCTACAATGAGCAGTTCTTC.

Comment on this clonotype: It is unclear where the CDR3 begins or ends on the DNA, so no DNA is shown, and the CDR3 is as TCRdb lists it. CDR3 protein: CASSFYICSARDPARAYNEQFF. This sequence joins TRBV7-3 and TRBJ2-1; the table's D call TRBD1 went unverified against the DNA. CDR1 is SGHTA and CDR2 is FQGTGA in the germline V gene. The length of the CDR3 is 22 amino acids, counting both ends.

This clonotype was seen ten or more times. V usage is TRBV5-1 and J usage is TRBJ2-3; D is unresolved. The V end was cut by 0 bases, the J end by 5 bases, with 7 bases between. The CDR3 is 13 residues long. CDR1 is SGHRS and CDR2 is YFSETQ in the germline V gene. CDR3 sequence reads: CASSLVGGDTQYF. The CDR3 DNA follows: TGCGCCAGCAGCTTGGTCGGTGGAGATACGCAGTATTTT.

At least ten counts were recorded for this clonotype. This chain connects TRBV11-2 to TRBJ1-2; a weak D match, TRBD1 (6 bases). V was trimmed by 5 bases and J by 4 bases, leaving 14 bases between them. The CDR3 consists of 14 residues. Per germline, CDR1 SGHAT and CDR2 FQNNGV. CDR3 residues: CASSPCQGFYGYTF. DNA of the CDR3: TGTGCCAGCAGCCCATGCCAGGGGTTCTATGGCTACACCTTC.

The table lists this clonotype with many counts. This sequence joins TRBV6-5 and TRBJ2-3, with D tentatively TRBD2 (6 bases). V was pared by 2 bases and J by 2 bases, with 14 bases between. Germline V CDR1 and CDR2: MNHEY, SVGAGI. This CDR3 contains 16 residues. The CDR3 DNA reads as TGTGCCAGCAGTTACAGGGCGGGAAAACCCACAGATACGCAGTATTTT. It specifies CASSYRAGKPTDTQYF.

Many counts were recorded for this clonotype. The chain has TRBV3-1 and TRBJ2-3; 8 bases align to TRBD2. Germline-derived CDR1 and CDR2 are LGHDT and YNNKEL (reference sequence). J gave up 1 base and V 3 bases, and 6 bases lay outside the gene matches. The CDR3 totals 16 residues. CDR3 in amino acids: CASSQSSGWGTDTQYF. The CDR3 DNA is TGTGCCAGCAGCCAGTCTAGCGGGTGGGGCACAGATACGCAGTATTTT.

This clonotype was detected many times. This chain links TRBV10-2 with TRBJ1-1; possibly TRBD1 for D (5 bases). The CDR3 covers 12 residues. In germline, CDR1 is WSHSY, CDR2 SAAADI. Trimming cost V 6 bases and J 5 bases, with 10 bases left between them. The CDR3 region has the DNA TGCGCCAGCAGGAAGGGGTGGACTGAAGCTTTCTTT. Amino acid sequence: CASRKGWTEAFF.

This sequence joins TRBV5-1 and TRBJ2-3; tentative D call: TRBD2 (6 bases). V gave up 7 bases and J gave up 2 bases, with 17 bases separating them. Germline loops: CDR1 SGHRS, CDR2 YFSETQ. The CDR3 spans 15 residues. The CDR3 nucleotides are TGCGCCAGCCTGCGAGCTAGCGCCCACACAGATACGCAGTATTTT. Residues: CASLRASAHTDTQYF.

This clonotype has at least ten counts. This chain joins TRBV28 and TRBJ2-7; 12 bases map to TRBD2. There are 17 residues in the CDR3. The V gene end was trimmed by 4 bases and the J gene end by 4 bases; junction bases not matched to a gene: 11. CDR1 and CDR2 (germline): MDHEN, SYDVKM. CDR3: CASSSGQGLAGGYEQYF. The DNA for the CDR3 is TGTGCCAGCAGTTCCGGACAGGGACTAGCGGGTGGATACGAGCAGTACTTC.

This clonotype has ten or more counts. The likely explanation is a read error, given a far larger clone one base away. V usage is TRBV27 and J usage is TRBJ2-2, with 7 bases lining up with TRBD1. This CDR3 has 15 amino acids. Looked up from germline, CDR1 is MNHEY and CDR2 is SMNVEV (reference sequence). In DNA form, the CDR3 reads TGTGCCAGCAGTCGGGACAGAGCGAACACCGGGGAGCCGTTTTTT. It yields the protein CASSRDRANTGEPFF.